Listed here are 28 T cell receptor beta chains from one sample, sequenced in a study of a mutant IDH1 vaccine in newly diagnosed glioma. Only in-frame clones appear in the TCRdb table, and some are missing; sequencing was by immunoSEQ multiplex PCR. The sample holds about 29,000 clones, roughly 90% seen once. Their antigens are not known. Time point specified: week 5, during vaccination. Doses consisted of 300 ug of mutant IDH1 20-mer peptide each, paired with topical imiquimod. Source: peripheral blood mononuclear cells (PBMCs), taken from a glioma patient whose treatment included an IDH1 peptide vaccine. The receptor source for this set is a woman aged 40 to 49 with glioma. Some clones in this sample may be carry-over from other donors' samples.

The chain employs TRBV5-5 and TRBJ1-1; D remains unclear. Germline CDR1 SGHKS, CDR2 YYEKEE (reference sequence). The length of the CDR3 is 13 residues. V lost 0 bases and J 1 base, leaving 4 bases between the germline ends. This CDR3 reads CASSLAQNTEAFF. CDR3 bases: TGTGCCAGCAGCTTGGCACAGAACACTGAAGCTTTCTTT.

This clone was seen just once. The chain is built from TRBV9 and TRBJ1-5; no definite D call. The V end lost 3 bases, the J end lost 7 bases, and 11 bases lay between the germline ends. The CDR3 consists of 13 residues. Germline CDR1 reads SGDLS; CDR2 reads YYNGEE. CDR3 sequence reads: CASSDTPRQPQHF. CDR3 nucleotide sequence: TGTGCCAGCAGCGACACACCTAGGCAGCCCCAGCATTTT.

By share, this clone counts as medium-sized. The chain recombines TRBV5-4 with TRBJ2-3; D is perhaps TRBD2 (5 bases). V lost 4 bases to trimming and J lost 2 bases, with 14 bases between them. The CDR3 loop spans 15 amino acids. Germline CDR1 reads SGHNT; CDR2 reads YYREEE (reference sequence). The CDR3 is CASSPSGYSTDTQYF. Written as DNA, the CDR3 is TGTGCCAGCAGCCCGTCGGGGTACTCCACAGATACGCAGTATTTT.

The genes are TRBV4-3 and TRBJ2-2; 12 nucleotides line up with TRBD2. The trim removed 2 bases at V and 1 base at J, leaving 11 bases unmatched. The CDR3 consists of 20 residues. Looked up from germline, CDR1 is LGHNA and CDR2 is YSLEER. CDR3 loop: CASSQNGLAGHPWNTGELFF. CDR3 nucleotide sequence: TGCGCCAGCAGCCAAAATGGACTAGCGGGGCATCCTTGGAACACCGGGGAGCTGTTTTTT.

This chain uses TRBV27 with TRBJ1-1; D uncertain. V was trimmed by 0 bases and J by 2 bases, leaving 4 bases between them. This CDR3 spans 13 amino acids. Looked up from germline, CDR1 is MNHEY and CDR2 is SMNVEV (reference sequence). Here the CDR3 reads CASSLSLNTEAFF. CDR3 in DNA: TGTGCCAGCAGTTTATCGCTAAACACTGAAGCTTTCTTT.

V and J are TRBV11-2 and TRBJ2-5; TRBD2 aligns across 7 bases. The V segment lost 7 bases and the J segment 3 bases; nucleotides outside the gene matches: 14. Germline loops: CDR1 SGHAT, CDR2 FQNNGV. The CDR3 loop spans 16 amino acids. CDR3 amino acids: CASKSSGSLREETQYF. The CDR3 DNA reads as TGTGCCAGCAAGTCTAGCGGATCTCTTAGAGAAGAGACCCAGTACTTC.

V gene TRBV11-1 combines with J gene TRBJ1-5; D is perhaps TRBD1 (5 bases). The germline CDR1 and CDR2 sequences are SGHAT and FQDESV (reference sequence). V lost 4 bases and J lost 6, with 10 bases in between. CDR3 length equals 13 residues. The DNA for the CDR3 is TGTGCCAGCAGCTCGACAGTGAGTCAGCCCCAGCATTTT. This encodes CASSSTVSQPQHF. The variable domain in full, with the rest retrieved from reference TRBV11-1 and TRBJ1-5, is EAEVAQSPRYKITEKSQAVAFWCDPISGHATLYWYRQILGQGPELLVQFQDESVVDDSQLPKDRFSAERLKGVDSTLKIQPAELGDSAMYLCASSSTVSQPQHFGDGTRLSIL.

CDR3 residues: CASSFSGTEAFF. In nucleotides, the CDR3 is TGTGCCAGCAGCTTTAGTGGGACTGAAGCTTTCTTT. J is TRBJ1-1 and V is TRBV7-9; D call uncertain. The CDR3 runs 12 residues. Per germline, CDR1 SEHNR and CDR2 FQNEAQ (reference sequence). V gave up 3 bases and J gave up 5 bases, with 7 bases separating them.

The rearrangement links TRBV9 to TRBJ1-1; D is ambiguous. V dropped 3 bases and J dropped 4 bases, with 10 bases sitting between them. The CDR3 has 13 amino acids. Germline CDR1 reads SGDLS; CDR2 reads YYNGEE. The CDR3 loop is CASSEHRSTEAFF. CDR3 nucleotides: TGTGCCAGCAGCGAACACAGATCCACTGAAGCTTTCTTT.

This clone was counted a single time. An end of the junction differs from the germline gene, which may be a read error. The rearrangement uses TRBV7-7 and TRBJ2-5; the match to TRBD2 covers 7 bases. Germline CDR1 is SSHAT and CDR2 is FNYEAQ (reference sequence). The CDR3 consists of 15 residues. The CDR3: CASSPLGRAEETQYF. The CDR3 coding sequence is TGTGCTAGCAGCCCCCTGGGGAGGGCTGAAGAGACCCAGTACTTC.

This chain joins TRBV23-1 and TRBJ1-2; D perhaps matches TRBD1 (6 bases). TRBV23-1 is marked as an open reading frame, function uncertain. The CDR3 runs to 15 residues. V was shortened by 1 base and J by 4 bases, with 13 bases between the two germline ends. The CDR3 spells CASSQYTGRAYGYTF. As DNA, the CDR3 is TGCGCCAGCAGTCAATACACAGGGAGGGCCTATGGCTACACCTTC.

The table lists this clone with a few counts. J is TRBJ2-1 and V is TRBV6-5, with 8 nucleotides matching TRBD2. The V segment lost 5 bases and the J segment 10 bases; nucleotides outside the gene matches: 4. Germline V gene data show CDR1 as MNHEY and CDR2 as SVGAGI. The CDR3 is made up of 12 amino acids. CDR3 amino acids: CASSHREGEQFF. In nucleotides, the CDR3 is TGTGCCAGCAGTCATCGGGAGGGCGAGCAGTTCTTC.

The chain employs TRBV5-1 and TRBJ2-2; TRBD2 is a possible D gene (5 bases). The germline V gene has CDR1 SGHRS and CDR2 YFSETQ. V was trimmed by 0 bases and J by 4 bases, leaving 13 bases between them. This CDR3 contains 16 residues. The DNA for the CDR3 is TGCGCCAGCAGCTTGGGAATCGGGGTGGCCACCGGGGAGCTGTTTTTT. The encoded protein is CASSLGIGVATGELFF.

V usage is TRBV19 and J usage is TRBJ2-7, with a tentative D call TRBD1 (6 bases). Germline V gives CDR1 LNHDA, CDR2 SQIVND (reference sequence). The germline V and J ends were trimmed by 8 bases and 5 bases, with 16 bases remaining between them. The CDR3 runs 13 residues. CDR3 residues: CASGTGKVNEQYF. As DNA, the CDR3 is TGTGCCAGTGGCACAGGGAAGGTGAACGAGCAGTACTTC.

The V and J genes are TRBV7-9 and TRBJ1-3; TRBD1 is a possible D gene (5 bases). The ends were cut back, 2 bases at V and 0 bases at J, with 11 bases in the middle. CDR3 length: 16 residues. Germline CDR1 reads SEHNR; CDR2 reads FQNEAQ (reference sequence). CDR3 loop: CASSLTVGASGNTIYF. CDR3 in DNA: TGTGCCAGCAGCTTAACCGTAGGGGCCTCTGGAAACACCATATATTTT.

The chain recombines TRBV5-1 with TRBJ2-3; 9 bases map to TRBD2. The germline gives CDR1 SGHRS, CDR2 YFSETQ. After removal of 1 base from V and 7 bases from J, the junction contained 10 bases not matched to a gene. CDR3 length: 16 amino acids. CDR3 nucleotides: TGCGCCAGCAGCTTGACACTAGCGGGTGGGCGCCATACGCAGTATTTT. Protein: CASSLTLAGGRHTQYF.

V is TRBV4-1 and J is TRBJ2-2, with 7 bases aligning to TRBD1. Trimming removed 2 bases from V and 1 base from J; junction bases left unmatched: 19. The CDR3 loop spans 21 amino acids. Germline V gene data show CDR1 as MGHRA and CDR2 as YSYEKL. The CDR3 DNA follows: TGCGCCAGCAGCCAACCCAAGGGGAGACAGGGCCCCTCAGAGAACACCGGGGAGCTGTTTTTT. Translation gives CASSQPKGRQGPSENTGELFF.

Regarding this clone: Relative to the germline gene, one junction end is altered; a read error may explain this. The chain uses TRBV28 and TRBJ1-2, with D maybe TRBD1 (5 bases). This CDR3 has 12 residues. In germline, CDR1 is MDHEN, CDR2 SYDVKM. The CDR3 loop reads CASSLQVYDYTF. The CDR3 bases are TGTGCCAGCAGTCTACAGGTATATGACTACACCTTC.

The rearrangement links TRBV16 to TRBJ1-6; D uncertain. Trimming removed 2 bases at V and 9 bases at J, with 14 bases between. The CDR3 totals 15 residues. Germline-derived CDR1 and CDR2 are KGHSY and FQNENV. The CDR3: CASSQVGIIRSPLHF. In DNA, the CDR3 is TGTGCCAGCAGCCAAGTTGGCATTATACGTTCACCCCTCCACTTT.

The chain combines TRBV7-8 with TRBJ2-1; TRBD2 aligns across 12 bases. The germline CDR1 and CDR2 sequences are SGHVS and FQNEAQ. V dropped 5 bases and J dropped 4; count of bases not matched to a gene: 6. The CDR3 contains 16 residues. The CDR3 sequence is CASSRLAGGVYNEQFF. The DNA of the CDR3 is TGTGCCAGCAGCCGGCTAGCGGGGGGGGTTTACAATGAGCAGTTCTTC.

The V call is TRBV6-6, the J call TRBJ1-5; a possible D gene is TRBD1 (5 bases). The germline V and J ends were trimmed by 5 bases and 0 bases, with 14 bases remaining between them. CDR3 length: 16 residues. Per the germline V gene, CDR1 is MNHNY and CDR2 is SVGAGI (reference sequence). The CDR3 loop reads CASSASGSVSNQPQHF. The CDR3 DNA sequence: TGTGCCAGCAGTGCATCAGGGTCCGTTAGCAATCAGCCCCAGCATTTT.

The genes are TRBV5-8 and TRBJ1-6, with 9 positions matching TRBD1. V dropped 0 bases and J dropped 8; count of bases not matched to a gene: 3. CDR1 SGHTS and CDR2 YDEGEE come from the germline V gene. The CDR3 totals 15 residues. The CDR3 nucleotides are TGTGCCAGCAGCTTGGCCGGGACAGGGTATTCACCCCTCCACTTT. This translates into CASSLAGTGYSPLHF. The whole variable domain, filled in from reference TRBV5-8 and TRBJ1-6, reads EAGVTQSPTHLIKTRGQQATLRCSPISGHTSVYWYQQALGLGLQFLLWYDEGEERNRGNFPPRFSGRQFPNYSSELNVNALELEDSALYLCASSLAGTGYSPLHFGNGTRLTVT.

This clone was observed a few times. The CDR3 loop is CASSSSTSYVNEQFF. The CDR3 bases are TGCGCCAGCAGCTCCTCTACTAGCTACGTCAATGAGCAGTTCTTC. The V and J genes are TRBV5-1 and TRBJ2-1, with a weak D call TRBD2 (6 bases). Looked up from germline, CDR1 is SGHRS and CDR2 is YFSETQ. There are 15 residues in the CDR3. Trimming took 3 bases from V and 6 from J, leaving 16 bases between them.

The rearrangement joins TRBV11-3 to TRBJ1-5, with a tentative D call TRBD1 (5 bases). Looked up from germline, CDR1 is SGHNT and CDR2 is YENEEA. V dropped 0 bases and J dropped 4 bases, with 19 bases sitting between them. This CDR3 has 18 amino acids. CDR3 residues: CASSLDRFGTENNQPQHF. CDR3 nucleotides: TGTGCCAGCAGCTTAGATCGGTTTGGGACGGAGAATAATCAGCCCCAGCATTTT. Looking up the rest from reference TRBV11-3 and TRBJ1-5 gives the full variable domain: EAGVVQSPRYKIIEKKQPVAFWCNPISGHNTLYWYLQNLGQGPELLIRYENEEAVDDSQLPKDRFSAERLKGVDSTLKIQPAELGDSAVYLCASSLDRFGTENNQPQHFGDGTRLSIL.

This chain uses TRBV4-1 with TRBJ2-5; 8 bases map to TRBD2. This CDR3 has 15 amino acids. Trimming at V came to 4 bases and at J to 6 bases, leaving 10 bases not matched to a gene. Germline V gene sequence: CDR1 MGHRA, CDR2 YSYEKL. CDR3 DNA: TGCGCCAGCAGCCTCCTGGGCGGGGGGAGAAAGACCCAGTACTTC. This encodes CASSLLGGGRKTQYF.

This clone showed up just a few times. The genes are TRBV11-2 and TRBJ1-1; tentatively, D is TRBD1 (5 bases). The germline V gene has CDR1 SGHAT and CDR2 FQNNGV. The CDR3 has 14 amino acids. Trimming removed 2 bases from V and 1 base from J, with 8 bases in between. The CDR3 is CASSLPGTNTEAFF. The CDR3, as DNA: TGTGCCAGCAGCTTACCCGGGACGAACACTGAAGCTTTCTTT.

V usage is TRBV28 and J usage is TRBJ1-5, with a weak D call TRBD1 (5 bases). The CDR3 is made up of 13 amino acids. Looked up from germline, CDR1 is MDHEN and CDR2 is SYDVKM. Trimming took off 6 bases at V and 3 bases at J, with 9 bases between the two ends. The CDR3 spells CASRDTPNQPQHF. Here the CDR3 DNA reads TGTGCCAGCAGGGACACCCCCAATCAGCCCCAGCATTTT.

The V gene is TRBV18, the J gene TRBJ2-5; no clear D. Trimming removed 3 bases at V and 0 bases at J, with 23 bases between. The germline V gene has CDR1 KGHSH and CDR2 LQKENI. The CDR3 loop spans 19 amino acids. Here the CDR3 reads CASSPPGWSAQHNQETQYF. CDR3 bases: TGTGCCAGCTCACCTCCCGGGTGGAGCGCTCAGCACAACCAAGAGACCCAGTACTTC.